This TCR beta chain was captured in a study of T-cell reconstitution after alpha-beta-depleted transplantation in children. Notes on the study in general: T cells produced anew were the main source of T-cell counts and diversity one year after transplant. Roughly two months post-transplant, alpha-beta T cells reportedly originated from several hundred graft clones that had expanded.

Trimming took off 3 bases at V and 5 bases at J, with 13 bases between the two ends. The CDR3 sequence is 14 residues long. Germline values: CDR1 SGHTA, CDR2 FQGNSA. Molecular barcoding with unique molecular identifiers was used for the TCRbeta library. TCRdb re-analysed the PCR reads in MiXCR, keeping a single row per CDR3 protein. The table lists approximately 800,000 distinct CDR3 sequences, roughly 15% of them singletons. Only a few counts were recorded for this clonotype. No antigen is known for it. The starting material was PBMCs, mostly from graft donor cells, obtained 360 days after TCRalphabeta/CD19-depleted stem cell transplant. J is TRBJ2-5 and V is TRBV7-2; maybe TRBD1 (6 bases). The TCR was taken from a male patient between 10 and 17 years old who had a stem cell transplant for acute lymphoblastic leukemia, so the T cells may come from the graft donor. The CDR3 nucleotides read TGTGCCAGCAGCTTCGCTCAGGGGTTTGAGACCCAGTACTTC. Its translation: CASSFAQGFETQYF.